The next 20 T cell receptor beta chains were all read from a single sample in a study of Tregs in tolerant kidney transplant recipients. Clones were sequenced by immunoSEQ multiplex PCR, and TCRdb holds only the in-frame ones, with some missing. The table shows over 60,000 clones, with 95% to 98% occurring only once. Sequenced material: CD4+ T cells from blood, taken before the transplant. The receptors come from a human donor who received a combined kidney and bone marrow transplant.

The V call is TRBV25-1, the J call TRBJ2-5, with D perhaps TRBD1 (6 bases). The CDR3 extends over 12 amino acids. V dropped 5 bases and J dropped 6 bases, with 10 bases sitting between them. CDR1 is MGHDK, CDR2 SYGVNS, per germline. Here the CDR3 DNA reads TGTGCCAGCAGTACAGGGATGAAGACCCAGTACTTC. This codes for CASSTGMKTQYF.

The V gene is TRBV7-2, the J gene TRBJ2-5, with TRBD2 matching 13 bases. Looked up from germline, CDR1 is SGHTA and CDR2 is FQGNSA. This CDR3 region has 18 residues. J gave up 5 bases and V 3 bases, and 12 bases lay outside the gene matches. The CDR3: CASSFGATSGRVGETQYF. CDR3 bases: TGTGCCAGCAGCTTCGGGGCCACTAGCGGGAGGGTGGGGGAGACCCAGTACTTC.

V is TRBV5-1 and J is TRBJ2-5, with D perhaps TRBD1 (7 bases). The CDR3 consists of 14 residues. V was trimmed by 4 bases and J by 5 bases, leaving 15 bases between them. In germline, CDR1 is SGHRS, CDR2 YFSETQ. In DNA form, the CDR3 reads TGCGCCAGCAGCGTAAGGACAGGAGGGGAGACCCAGTACTTC. Protein sequence: CASSVRTGGETQYF.

J is TRBJ2-1 and V is TRBV7-2; 7 bases line up with TRBD2. Germline V gives CDR1 SGHTA, CDR2 FQGNSA. J was trimmed by 2 bases and V by 3 bases; bases with no gene match: 7. The length of the CDR3 is 16 residues. CDR3 sequence reads: CASSFGRSRPYNEQFF. CDR3 in DNA: TGTGCCAGCAGCTTCGGGAGGTCCAGACCCTACAATGAGCAGTTCTTC.

V is TRBV7-9 and J is TRBJ2-1; 13 bases align to TRBD2. The junction had 8 bases not matched to a gene; V was cut back by 6 bases and J by 6 bases. Germline loops: CDR1 SEHNR, CDR2 FQNEAQ (reference sequence). There are 16 residues in the CDR3. CDR3 DNA sequence: TGTGCCAGCAGGTCCTCGACTAGCGGGAGGACCAATGAGCAGTTCTTC. It encodes CASRSSTSGRTNEQFF.

The V gene is TRBV18, the J gene TRBJ2-3, with D possibly matching TRBD2 (9 bases). Germline loops: CDR1 KGHSH, CDR2 LQKENI. The germline V and J ends were trimmed by 2 bases and 5 bases, with 23 bases remaining between them. There are 18 residues in the CDR3. CDR3 DNA sequence: TGTGCCAGCTCACCAGCCCCAGGGGGCGGGAGGGCCGGAGATACGCAGTATTTT. Translating gives CASSPAPGGGRAGDTQYF. Filled out from reference TRBV18 and TRBJ2-3, the complete variable domain reads NAGVMQNPRHLVRRRGQEARLRCSPMKGHSHVYWYRQLPEEGLKFMVYLQKENIIDESGMPKERFSAEFPKEGPSILRIQQVVRGDSAAYFCASSPAPGGGRAGDTQYFGPGTRLTVL.

The J gene is TRBJ2-5, the V gene TRBV2, with 14 positions matching TRBD2. CDR3 length: 15 amino acids. The V gene end was trimmed by 3 bases and the J gene end by 4 bases; junction bases not matched to a gene: 1. Germline CDR1 is SNHLY and CDR2 is FYNNEI. DNA for the CDR3: TGTGCCAGCAGTGATGGACTAGCGGGAGGAGAGACCCAGTACTTC. Protein: CASSDGLAGGETQYF.

CDR3 bases: TGTGCCAGCAAGCAAGGACAGCCCAATGAGCAGTTCTTC. This translates into CASKQGQPNEQFF. The chain carries TRBV7-2 and TRBJ2-1; tentative D call: TRBD1 (6 bases). CDR1 and CDR2 (germline): SGHTA, FQGNSA. Trimming pared 7 bases from V and 6 bases from J, leaving 13 bases between. The CDR3 has 13 amino acids.

The chain joins TRBV27 to TRBJ1-2, with TRBD1 matching over 7 bases. This CDR3 is built from 15 residues. Trimming removed 5 bases from V and 4 bases from J; junction bases left unmatched: 10. Germline V gene lookup returns CDR1 MNHEY and CDR2 SMNVEV (reference sequence). CDR3 nucleotide sequence: TGTGCCAGCAGTGAAACGGACAGGAGCTCCTATGGCTACACCTTC. Its translation: CASSETDRSSYGYTF.

The chain couples TRBV5-8 to TRBJ1-1, with D uncertain. The CDR3 consists of 15 residues. From germline, CDR1 is SGHTS and CDR2 YDEGEE. The V gene lost 2 bases and the J gene lost 0 bases, with 11 bases spanning the gap. In nucleotides, the CDR3 is TGTGCCAGCAGCTTCCGGCAGGATTTGAACACTGAAGCTTTCTTT. Amino acid sequence: CASSFRQDLNTEAFF.

The chain joins TRBV7-9 to TRBJ1-1; D is unresolved. The length of the CDR3 is 12 residues. Germline loops: CDR1 SEHNR, CDR2 FQNEAQ (reference sequence). Trimming left V 2 bases short and J 6 bases short, with 7 bases between. The CDR3 here is CASSLSVSEAFF. The CDR3 DNA sequence: TGTGCCAGCAGCTTATCCGTATCTGAAGCTTTCTTT.

The CDR3 here is CASSAITGLGTDTQYF. DNA for the CDR3: TGTGCCAGCAGCGCCATTACGGGGTTGGGCACAGATACGCAGTATTTT. This chain joins TRBV7-3 and TRBJ2-3; possible D gene TRBD2, 5 bases. The germline V gene encodes CDR1 SGHTA and CDR2 FQGTGA. V was pared by 5 bases and J by 1 base, with 16 bases between. CDR3 size: 16 residues.

The chain carries TRBV6-4 and TRBJ1-1, with a possible D match to TRBD1 (5 bases). Trimming removed 6 bases from V and 0 bases from J, with 11 bases in between. Looked up from germline, CDR1 is MRHNA and CDR2 is SNTAGT. This CDR3 contains 14 residues. The DNA of the CDR3 is TGTGCCAGCAGCAGGGATATCATGAACACTGAAGCTTTCTTT. It codes for CASSRDIMNTEAFF.

The rearrangement links TRBV30 to TRBJ2-7, with D unclear. The germline V gene encodes CDR1 GTSNPN and CDR2 SVGIG (reference sequence). V gave up 2 bases and J gave up 3 bases, with 11 bases separating them. This CDR3 contains 13 residues. The CDR3 nucleotides are TGTGCCTGGAGTTTGGCCCCTAGCTACGAGCAGTACTTC. This translates into CAWSLAPSYEQYF.

This clone has only one observation. The rearrangement uses TRBV2 and TRBJ1-5; 9 bases align to TRBD1. The CDR3 spans 15 residues. Germline lookup yields CDR1 SNHLY and CDR2 FYNNEI. Germline trimming cut 4 bases from V and 6 bases from J; bases unmatched to any gene: 7. The CDR3: CASSALGTGTQPQHF. The CDR3 DNA reads TGTGCCAGCAGTGCGCTAGGGACAGGGACTCAGCCCCAGCATTTT.

This chain joins TRBV10-3 and TRBJ1-4, with D unresolved. The CDR3 spans 15 residues. Germline V gives CDR1 ENHRY, CDR2 SYGVKD. Trimming removed 5 bases from V and 4 bases from J, with 14 bases in between. CDR3 sequence (DNA): TGTGCCATCAGTCCAACGGGAAGGTTTAATGAAAAACTGTTTTTT. Protein product: CAISPTGRFNEKLFF.

The V call is TRBV19, the J call TRBJ1-2; a possible D gene is TRBD1 (5 bases). Per the germline V gene, CDR1 is LNHDA and CDR2 is SQIVND (reference sequence). V gave up 5 bases and J gave up 0 bases, with 10 bases separating them. The CDR3 is made up of 14 amino acids. CDR3 DNA sequence: TGTGCCAGTAGTGGGGGGAGTGCTAACTATGGCTACACCTTC. It is translated as CASSGGSANYGYTF.

V and J are TRBV9 and TRBJ1-1; D unclear. CDR1 and CDR2 (germline): SGDLS, YYNGEE. Trimming stripped 1 base from V and 0 bases from J, with 4 bases between. The CDR3 runs to 13 residues. For the CDR3, the DNA is TGTGCCAGCAGCGTACAGGTGAACACTGAAGCTTTCTTT. Its translation is CASSVQVNTEAFF.

J is TRBJ2-1 and V is TRBV18; D may be TRBD1 (6 bases). Germline-derived CDR1 and CDR2 are KGHSH and LQKENI. The V and J ends lost 3 bases and 2 bases respectively, with 11 bases between them. This CDR3 comprises 15 residues. DNA for the CDR3: TGTGCCAGCTCACCCCAGTCAGGGGCCTACAATGAGCAGTTCTTC. Translation gives CASSPQSGAYNEQFF.

The chain couples TRBV7-2 to TRBJ1-2; a weak D match, TRBD1 (5 bases). Germline CDR1 and CDR2: SGHTA and FQGNSA. V was pared by 3 bases and J by 1 base, with 9 bases between. This CDR3 is built from 14 residues. CDR3 DNA: TGTGCCAGCAGCTTGAACAGGATTAACTATGGCTACACCTTC. Protein sequence: CASSLNRINYGYTF.